A selection of T cell receptor beta chains follows, all from one sample in a study of T cell responses to AZD1222 COVID-19 vaccine. Profiled with immunoSEQ multiplex PCR; TCRdb holds only in-frame clones, not every one. Of 180,000 or so clones listed, around 90% were seen once; the top ten hold 25% to 30%. Material: peripheral blood, obtained 28 days after the second AZD1222 dose. These receptors were collected from an adult who received the AZD1222 COVID-19 vaccine. Each CDR3 is given with its conserved first and last residue. The D gene is left open where the match is weak. Clone sizes are given selectively: once, few, many, or a class where the clone is expanded.

TRBV24-1,once,NA,TRBJ1-5,13,CATSSREDQPQHF,TGTGCCACCAGTAGCAGGGAGGATCAGCCCCAGCATTTT
TRBV19,NA,TRBD1,TRBJ2-7,14,CASSGQGIVYEQYF,TGTGCCAGTAGCGGACAGGGGATCGTCTACGAGCAGTACTTC
TRBV2,NA,NA,TRBJ1-6,19,CASSEVAQPGSSYNSPLHF,TGTGCCAGCAGTGAAGTTGCGCAGCCCGGGAGCTCCTATAATTCACCCCTCCACTTT
TRBV12-5,once,NA,TRBJ2-3,11,CASGSGDTQYF,TGTGCTAGTGGGTCGGGTGACACGCAGTATTTT
TRBV30,NA,NA,TRBJ1-2,14,CAWSQTTLGYGYTF,TGTGCCTGGAGTCAGACCACCCTCGGCTATGGCTACACCTTC
TRBV24-1,NA,TRBD1,TRBJ2-3,16,CATSDFGTGPTDTQYF,TGTGCCACCAGTGATTTCGGGACAGGGCCCACAGATACGCAGTATTTT
TRBV19,NA,NA,TRBJ1-5,13,CASSIGRNQPQHF,TGTGCCAGTAGTATTGGCCGTAATCAGCCCCAGCATTTT
TRBV6-5,NA,NA,TRBJ2-7,15,CASSWGGQPSYEQYF,TGTGCCAGCAGTTGGGGGGGGCAGCCCTCCTACGAGCAGTACTTC
TRBV4-3,NA,TRBD2,TRBJ2-7,16,CASSQEGLAGVYEQYF,TGCGCCAGCAGCCAGGAGGGACTAGCGGGAGTCTACGAGCAGTACTTC
TRBV19,NA,TRBD1,TRBJ1-5,16,CASRTTGTASNQPQHF,TGTGCCAGTAGAACCACCGGGACAGCGAGCAATCAGCCCCAGCATTTT